This TCR beta chain is from a study of control samples from healthy donors and cancer patients. Germline V lookup: CDR1 LGHDT, CDR2 YNNKEL (reference sequence). V lost 3 bases to trimming and J lost 9 bases, with 12 bases between them. The CDR3 spans 13 residues. The method was immunoSEQ multiplex PCR; TCRdb's version includes in-frame clones alone and lacks a portion of them. Here the sample spans tens of thousands of clones, 80% being singletons. This TCR was recovered from a man aged 65-85 years in good health. The J gene is TRBJ1-5, the V gene TRBV3-1 (or the pseudogene TRBV3-2); tentative D call: TRBD1 (5 bases). The sequenced sample consisted of blood. The CDR3 nucleotides are TGTGCCAGCAGCCAGGGACGCCGAGGGCCCCAGCATTTT. As protein: CASSQGRRGPQHF.